This T cell receptor beta chain was observed in a study of blood T cell repertoires in COVID-19. Study as a whole: The analysed material was cDNA or gDNA that came from T cells, B-cell-depleted T cells, or PBMCs.

Produced via immunoSEQ multiplex PCR; TCRdb's table is partial and in-frame only. The sample carries around 170,000 clones, around 83% recorded once. V was clipped by 2 bases and J by 7 bases, with 15 bases between them. CDR1 is SEHNR and CDR2 is FQNEAQ in the germline V gene (reference sequence). The CDR3 contains 16 residues. Material: peripheral blood. The receptor comes from a middle-aged man with active or convalescent COVID-19. The chain combines TRBV7-9 with TRBJ1-6; TRBD1 might be the D (6 bases). The CDR3 nucleotides are TGTGCCAGCAGCTTAACCGCAGGGGTCGAGAATTCACCCCTCCACTTT. The encoded protein is CASSLTAGVENSPLHF.